These 20 T cell receptor beta chains came from one sample sequenced in a study of OX40 agonist ivuxolimab in advanced cancers. Here immunoSEQ multiplex PCR was the method, and the copy in TCRdb shows in-frame clones only, minus some. Among tens of thousands of clones, just under 80% were seen once, and the ten largest hold 2% to 2.5%. The material sequenced was CD4+ or CD8+ T cells sorted from blood, taken in a trial of the OX40 agonist ivuxolimab. These receptors all stem from an adult with an advanced solid tumor such as melanoma, head and neck, liver or kidney cancer.

This clone occurred once. The rearrangement uses TRBV6-5 and TRBJ1-2, with D uncertain. Deletions cut 4 bases from V and 5 bases from J, with 8 bases between. The CDR3 loop spans 12 amino acids. The germline CDR1 and CDR2 sequences are MNHEY and SVGAGI. CDR3 nucleotides: TGTGCCAGCAGTTTTAGAGGGTATGGCTACACCTTC. Protein product: CASSFRGYGYTF.

The rearrangement joins TRBV7-8 to TRBJ2-1; 8 positions match TRBD1. Germline CDR1 reads SGHVS; CDR2 reads FQNEAQ. V shed 5 bases, J shed 2 bases, and the junction held 5 bases outside the gene matches. The CDR3 extends over 15 amino acids. In DNA, the CDR3 is TGTGCCAGCAGCAAGGACAGGGCACCCTACAATGAGCAGTTCTTC. Protein product: CASSKDRAPYNEQFF.

The chain links TRBV7-3 to TRBJ2-7; possible D gene TRBD1, 5 bases. The germline gives CDR1 SGHTA, CDR2 FQGTGA. The CDR3 contains 14 residues. V lost 2 bases and J 2 bases, leaving 10 bases between the germline ends. The CDR3 region is CASSLDRPPYEQYF. In DNA form, the CDR3 reads TGTGCCAGCAGCTTAGACAGACCTCCCTACGAGCAGTACTTC. The complete variable domain, with remaining parts taken from reference TRBV7-3 and TRBJ2-7, reads GAGVSQTPSNKVTEKGKYVELRCDPISGHTALYWYRQSLGQGPEFLIYFQGTGAADDSGLPNDRFFAVRPEGSVSTLKIQRTERGDSAVYLCASSLDRPPYEQYFGPGTRLTVT.

V is TRBV7-9 and J is TRBJ1-4; a weak D match, TRBD1 (5 bases). Between the trimmed V and J ends, which lost 5 bases and 8 bases, there was a span of 12 bases. The CDR3 is 13 residues long. CDR1 is SEHNR, CDR2 FQNEAQ, per germline (reference sequence). CDR3 coding DNA: TGTGCCAGCAGCACGCCAGGGAACGAAAAACTGTTTTTT. Translating it yields CASSTPGNEKLFF.

Notes on this clone: The identical CDR3 is also encoded by other nucleotide sequences in the sample. This chain links TRBV2 with TRBJ1-2; D gene unclear. The CDR3 runs to 13 residues. Trimming removed 2 bases at V and 2 bases at J, with 6 bases between. Germline V gene lookup returns CDR1 SNHLY and CDR2 FYNNEI. The CDR3 protein is CASSERQNYGYTF. The CDR3 nucleotides are TGTGCCAGCAGTGAACGCCAGAACTATGGCTACACCTTC.

The table lists this clone with a few counts. V is TRBV11-2 and J is TRBJ2-7; 11 bases map to TRBD1. The CDR3 is made up of 15 amino acids. J lost 1 base, V lost 1 base, and 0 bases had no gene match. In germline, CDR1 is SGHAT, CDR2 FQNNGV. CDR3 bases: TGTGCCAGCAGCTTAGGGGACAGGGGGTCCTACGAGCAGTACTTC. Translating gives CASSLGDRGSYEQYF.

The rearrangement uses TRBV16 and TRBJ2-1; D is unresolved. Germline-derived CDR1 and CDR2 are KGHSY and FQNENV. V was trimmed by 2 bases and J by 6 bases, leaving 11 bases between them. This CDR3 spans 14 amino acids. The CDR3 sequence is CASSQRLDGNEQFF. In nucleotides, the CDR3 is TGTGCCAGCAGCCAAAGGCTGGATGGCAATGAGCAGTTCTTC.

This clone was detected once. The chain links TRBV5-1 to TRBJ2-5; D is ambiguous. Per the germline V gene, CDR1 is SGHRS and CDR2 is YFSETQ. This CDR3 comprises 14 residues. The V gene lost 0 bases and the J gene lost 5 bases, with 11 bases spanning the gap. This CDR3 reads CASSLEIRAETQYF. As DNA, the CDR3 is TGCGCCAGCAGCTTGGAAATTCGGGCGGAGACCCAGTACTTC.

The chain carries TRBV15 and TRBJ1-5; no firm D call. This CDR3 has 17 amino acids. The germline V gene encodes CDR1 LNHNV and CDR2 YYDKDF (reference sequence). The V end was cut by 1 base, the J end by 0 bases, with 13 bases between. The CDR3 DNA follows: TGTGCCACCAGCAGAGGGTCGGCAGCCCTTAGCAATCAGCCCCAGCATTTT. Protein product: CATSRGSAALSNQPQHF.

V and J are TRBV5-1 and TRBJ2-5; the D gene is possibly TRBD1 (5 bases). The CDR3 consists of 14 residues. Germline V gene lookup returns CDR1 SGHRS and CDR2 YFSETQ. The V gene lost 0 bases and the J gene lost 0 bases, with 6 bases spanning the gap. CDR3 loop: CASSLGGYQETQYF. The CDR3 DNA follows: TGCGCCAGCAGCTTGGGGGGCTACCAAGAGACCCAGTACTTC. The full variable domain, its missing parts supplied by reference TRBV5-1 and TRBJ2-5, is KAGVTQTPRYLIKTRGQQVTLSCSPISGHRSVSWYQQTPGQGLQFLFEYFSETQRNKGNFPGRFSGRQFSNSRSEMNVSTLELGDSALYLCASSLGGYQETQYFGPGTRLLVL.

The chain recombines TRBV28 with TRBJ2-7, with TRBD1 as a possible D gene (6 bases). CDR3 length: 16 residues. Germline V gives CDR1 MDHEN, CDR2 SYDVKM. Trimming left V 6 bases short and J 6 bases short, with 24 bases between. In DNA form, the CDR3 reads TGTGCCAGCAGCTCCCCCCGGGACAAGGGTAGGGGCGAGCAGTACTTC. Its protein product is CASSSPRDKGRGEQYF.

The CDR3 nucleotides read TGTGCCAGCAGGCAACAGGGGAGCGATGAGCAGTTCTTC. Residues: CASRQQGSDEQFF. The chain uses TRBV27 and TRBJ2-1; TRBD1 matches at 7 bases. The CDR3 runs 13 residues. The junction had 7 bases not matched to a gene; V was cut back by 6 bases and J by 8 bases. Germline V lookup: CDR1 MNHEY, CDR2 SMNVEV (reference sequence).

The chain couples TRBV11-2 to TRBJ2-2; D is possibly TRBD2 (7 bases). The CDR3 spans 14 residues. The V and J ends lost 7 bases and 5 bases respectively, with 14 bases between them. Germline assignment: CDR1 SGHAT and CDR2 FQNNGV. The CDR3 bases are TGTGCCAGCAATCAGGCGGGGGCGACCGGGGAGCTGTTTTTT. Protein sequence: CASNQAGATGELFF.

The chain has TRBV7-8 and TRBJ1-3, with 10 bases fitting TRBD1. Trimming took 0 bases from V and 4 from J; bases not matched to a gene: 3. CDR3 size: 16 residues. Germline V lookup: CDR1 SGHVS, CDR2 FQNEAQ. The CDR3: CASSLAGQGFGNTIYF. DNA of the CDR3: TGTGCCAGCAGCTTAGCGGGACAGGGGTTCGGAAACACCATATATTTT. The entire variable domain, with the rest obtained from reference TRBV7-8 and TRBJ1-3, is as follows: GAGVSQSPRYKVAKRGQDVALRCDPISGHVSLFWYQQALGQGPEFLTYFQNEAQLDKSGLPSDRFFAERPEGSVSTLKIQRTQQEDSAVYLCASSLAGQGFGNTIYFGEGSWLTVV.

The rearrangement joins TRBV7-2 to TRBJ2-5, with TRBD1 identical over 9 bases. The CDR3 sequence is 14 residues long. Trimming took 5 bases from V and 5 from J; bases not matched to a gene: 6. The germline V gene has CDR1 SGHTA and CDR2 FQGNSA. CDR3 region: CASSIGTGRETQYF. CDR3 in DNA: TGTGCCAGCAGCATAGGGACAGGGAGGGAGACCCAGTACTTC.

The chain recombines TRBV2 with TRBJ1-2; TRBD1 aligns across 7 bases. V shed 7 bases and J 7 bases; nucleotides not matched to a gene: 12. The germline V gene has CDR1 SNHLY and CDR2 FYNNEI. This CDR3 spans 14 amino acids. As DNA, the CDR3 is TGTGCCAGCACTTGGGACAGCGGGACGTCTGGCTACACCTTC. Protein sequence: CASTWDSGTSGYTF.

The V gene is TRBV5-1, the J gene TRBJ1-3, with TRBD1 matching over 7 bases. The ends lost 0 bases at V and 0 bases at J; junction bases unmatched: 0. The CDR3 extends over 15 amino acids. Germline V gene lookup returns CDR1 SGHRS and CDR2 YFSETQ. CDR3 residues: CASSLGTGSGNTIYF. Here the CDR3 DNA reads TGCGCCAGCAGCTTGGGGACAGGCTCTGGAAACACCATATATTTT.

The chain recombines TRBV29-1 with TRBJ2-1; D possibly corresponds to TRBD2 (5 bases). This CDR3 is 13 amino acids long. V lost 4 bases and J 5 bases, leaving 12 bases between the germline ends. CDR1 SQVTM and CDR2 ANQGSEA come from the germline V gene. The CDR3 reads CSVVRLAHNEQFF. CDR3 DNA: TGCAGCGTTGTACGGCTAGCCCACAATGAGCAGTTCTTC.

The chain links TRBV5-3 to TRBJ2-7, with 14 positions matching TRBD2. TRBV5-3 qualifies as an ORF whose function is uncertain. The CDR3 runs to 20 residues. V was clipped by 3 bases and J by 1 base; unmatched bases: 15. The CDR3 region is CARSCLTSGRATRSSYEQYF. The CDR3 DNA is TGTGCCAGAAGCTGCTTGACTAGCGGGAGGGCTACGAGGTCGTCCTACGAGCAGTACTTC.

V and J are TRBV7-9 and TRBJ2-5; TRBD2 matches at 15 bases. Germline CDR1 SEHNR, CDR2 FQNEAQ (reference sequence). Trimming at V came to 7 bases and at J to 5 bases, leaving 17 bases not matched to a gene. This CDR3 comprises 19 residues. This CDR3 is CASNNAPGLAGGVWETQYF. Here the CDR3 DNA reads TGTGCCAGCAACAACGCACCGGGACTAGCGGGGGGAGTTTGGGAGACCCAGTACTTC.